These 15 T cell receptor beta chains were sequenced from one sample in a study of Tregs in tolerant kidney transplant recipients. Using immunoSEQ multiplex PCR, the repertoire was profiled, and TCRdb retains in-frame clones only, with some absent. The sample includes 100,000 to 130,000 clones, 90% of them seen just once. The sample here was CD4+ T cells from blood, taken before the transplant. These receptors were taken from a human donor who received a combined kidney and bone marrow transplant.

This chain connects TRBV7-2 to TRBJ2-3; D is perhaps TRBD2 (6 bases). CDR1 SGHTA and CDR2 FQGNSA come from the germline V gene. Trimming took off 3 bases at V and 1 base at J, with 11 bases between the two ends. The CDR3 length is 15 residues. CDR3 sequence reads: CASSLTGAGTDTQYF. CDR3 nucleotides: TGTGCCAGCAGCTTGACGGGAGCAGGCACAGATACGCAGTATTTT.

The count of this clone is one. The chain has TRBV2 and TRBJ1-2; maybe TRBD1 (5 bases). The CDR3 extends over 13 amino acids. Germline loops: CDR1 SNHLY, CDR2 FYNNEI. V was shortened by 8 bases and J by 5 bases, with 15 bases between the two germline ends. DNA of the CDR3: TGTGCCAGCTCCAACCGCGGGGGGTATGGCTACACCTTC. Residues: CASSNRGGYGYTF.

This clone was observed a handful of times. The same CDR3 is also encoded by other DNA sequences in this sample. The rearrangement links TRBV28 to TRBJ2-2; D unclear. The ends were cut back, 2 bases at V and 4 bases at J, with 2 bases in the middle. CDR3 length equals 12 residues. In germline, CDR1 is MDHEN, CDR2 SYDVKM. In nucleotides, the CDR3 is TGTGCCAGCAGTTTACTCACCGGGGAGCTGTTTTTT. Translating it yields CASSLLTGELFF. The full variable domain, with the rest looked up from reference TRBV28 and TRBJ2-2, is DVKVTQSSRYLVKRTGEKVFLECVQDMDHENMFWYRQDPGLGLRLIYFSYDVKMKEKGDIPEGYSVSREKKERFSLILESASTNQTSMYLCASSLLTGELFFGEGSRLTVL.

The chain uses TRBV28 and TRBJ2-5; 7 bases agree with TRBD2. The CDR3 is 15 residues long. Germline values: CDR1 MDHEN, CDR2 SYDVKM. V lost 4 bases to trimming and J lost 1 base; unmatched junction nucleotides: 6. DNA of the CDR3: TGTGCCAGCAGTTCCCCAGGCGGGGGCCAAGAGACCCAGTACTTC. Protein product: CASSSPGGGQETQYF.

V usage is TRBV11-2 and J usage is TRBJ2-7, with D unresolved. Trimming removed 5 bases at V and 0 bases at J, with 14 bases between. In germline, CDR1 is SGHAT, CDR2 FQNNGV. This CDR3 is built from 15 residues. In nucleotides, the CDR3 is TGTGCCAGCAGCCCCCTGGAGTGGATCTCCTACGAGCAGTACTTC. It is translated as CASSPLEWISYEQYF.

This clone was observed a few times. The chain employs TRBV5-4 and TRBJ2-1; 9 bases align to TRBD1. The germline gives CDR1 SGHNT, CDR2 YYREEE (reference sequence). The CDR3 is 16 amino acids. The ends lost 3 bases at V and 2 bases at J; junction bases unmatched: 6. CDR3 residues: CASSSRTGEAYNEQFF. The CDR3 DNA is TGTGCCAGCAGCTCCCGGACAGGGGAGGCCTACAATGAGCAGTTCTTC.

V gene TRBV2 combines with J gene TRBJ2-7, with D possibly TRBD2 on 6 matching bases. Trimming pared 8 bases from V and 5 bases from J, leaving 13 bases between. In germline, CDR1 is SNHLY, CDR2 FYNNEI. The CDR3 length is 12 residues. CDR3 bases: TGTGCCAGCCGGGACTGGGACCACGAGCAGTACTTC. Amino acids: CASRDWDHEQYF.

This chain connects TRBV7-8 to TRBJ1-1; TRBD1 is a possible D gene (6 bases). The CDR3 totals 15 residues. The germline gives CDR1 SGHVS, CDR2 FQNEAQ. Trimming removed 5 bases at V and 1 base at J, with 14 bases between. This CDR3 reads CASSLEGTTNTEAFF. CDR3 DNA: TGTGCCAGCAGCCTAGAGGGGACAACGAACACTGAAGCTTTCTTT.

This clone was found once. The CDR3 region has the DNA TGTGCCACCCTGAAGAACGAAGCGGGAGCGTATGAGCAGTTCTTC. Translating gives CATLKNEAGAYEQFF. The chain combines TRBV19 with TRBJ2-1; 8 bases match TRBD2. There are 15 residues in the CDR3. Trimming took 10 bases from V and 8 from J; bases not matched to a gene: 16. Germline CDR1 LNHDA, CDR2 SQIVND (reference sequence). Looking up the rest from reference TRBV19 and TRBJ2-1 gives the full variable domain: DGGITQSPKYLFRKEGQNVTLSCEQNLNHDAMYWYRQDPGQGLRLIYYSQIVNDFQKGDIAEGYSVSREKKESFPLTVTSAQKNPTAFYLCATLKNEAGAYEQFFGPGTRLTVL.

This clone was found once. The rearrangement joins TRBV6-1 to TRBJ1-3; possible D gene TRBD1, 5 bases. The germline gives CDR1 MNHNS, CDR2 SASEGT. This CDR3 is built from 14 residues. The V end was cut by 3 bases, the J end by 4 bases, with 10 bases between. The CDR3 nucleotides are TGTGCCAGCAGTGAGACAGTCTCCGGAAACACCATATATTTT. Residues: CASSETVSGNTIYF.

J is TRBJ2-5 and V is TRBV7-2; the match to TRBD2 covers 8 bases. The CDR3 is 13 residues long. The V and J ends lost 6 bases and 5 bases, in that order; junction bases with no gene match: 5. Germline lookup yields CDR1 SGHTA and CDR2 FQGNSA. The CDR3 DNA follows: TGTGCCAGCAGTCGGGGGGGAGGGGAGACCCAGTACTTC. Its protein is CASSRGGGETQYF. The variable domain in full, completed from reference TRBV7-2 and TRBJ2-5, reads GAGVSQSPSNKVTEKGKDVELRCDPISGHTALYWYRQSLGQGLEFLIYFQGNSAPDKSGLPSDRFSAERTGGSVSTLTIQRTQQEDSAVYLCASSRGGGETQYFGPGTRLLVL.

The rearrangement links TRBV29-1 to TRBJ2-3; D call uncertain. V lost 3 bases and J lost 1, with 5 bases in between. This CDR3 has 12 amino acids. The germline V gene encodes CDR1 SQVTM and CDR2 ANQGSEA. The CDR3 bases are TGCAGCGTTGATCCAGGCACAGATACGCAGTATTTT. Translated: CSVDPGTDTQYF.

The genes are TRBV15 and TRBJ2-1; 12 bases line up with TRBD2. The CDR3 is made up of 17 amino acids. Germline CDR1 and CDR2: LNHNV and YYDKDF (reference sequence). J lost 9 bases, V lost 0 bases, and 9 bases had no gene match. The CDR3 spells CATSRDRRTSGIGEQFF. The CDR3 DNA sequence: TGTGCCACCAGCAGAGATAGGCGGACTAGCGGGATAGGTGAGCAGTTCTTC.

The chain uses TRBV10-3 and TRBJ2-3; 10 nucleotides line up with TRBD2. Trimming removed 2 bases from V and 2 bases from J; junction bases left unmatched: 4. Germline lookup yields CDR1 ENHRY and CDR2 SYGVKD. CDR3 size: 16 residues. CDR3 coding DNA: TGTGCCATCAGTGAGCTTACTAGCGGGGACACAGATACGCAGTATTTT. This sequence encodes CAISELTSGDTDTQYF.

The chain couples TRBV4-3 to TRBJ2-7; 8 nucleotides match TRBD1. The CDR3 loop spans 17 amino acids. The ends lost 1 base at V and 7 bases at J; junction bases unmatched: 15. CDR1 is LGHNA and CDR2 is YSLEER in the germline V gene. The CDR3 loop is CASSQGTGNRAPSEQYF. CDR3 coding DNA: TGCGCCAGCAGCCAAGGGACAGGGAACCGGGCCCCCTCGGAGCAGTACTTC.